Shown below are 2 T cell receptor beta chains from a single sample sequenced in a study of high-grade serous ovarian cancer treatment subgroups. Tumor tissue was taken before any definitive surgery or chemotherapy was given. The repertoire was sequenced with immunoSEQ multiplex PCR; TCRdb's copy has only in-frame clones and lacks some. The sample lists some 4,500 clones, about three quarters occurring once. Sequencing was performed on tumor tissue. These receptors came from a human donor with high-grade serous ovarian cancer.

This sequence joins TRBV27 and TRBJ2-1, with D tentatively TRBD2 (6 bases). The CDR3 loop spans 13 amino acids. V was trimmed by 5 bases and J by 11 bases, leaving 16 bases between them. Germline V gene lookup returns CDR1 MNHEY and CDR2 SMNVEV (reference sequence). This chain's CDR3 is CASSPRVGGKQFF. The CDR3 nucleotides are TGTGCCAGCAGTCCCCGAGTCGGGGGTAAGCAGTTCTTC.

The CDR3 spells CSVSGSSYNEQFF. The CDR3 region has the DNA TGCAGCGTTAGCGGGAGCTCCTACAATGAGCAGTTCTTC. The chain recombines TRBV29-1 with TRBJ2-1; 8 bases line up with TRBD2. CDR3 length: 13 residues. Germline-derived CDR1 and CDR2 are SQVTM and ANQGSEA. The J segment lost 0 bases and the V segment lost 5 bases, leaving 0 bases of the junction unmatched.